The 13 T cell receptor beta chains below come from one sample, sequenced in a study of blood T cell repertoires in COVID-19. Here immunoSEQ multiplex PCR was the method, and the copy in TCRdb shows in-frame clones only, minus some. Counted here are 43,000 or so clones, approximately 80% occurring once; the ten biggest clones make up 20% to 25%. The sequenced sample consisted of peripheral blood. These receptors were collected from a woman aged 60-75 years with acute or convalescent COVID-19.

This clone was counted once. The V and J genes are TRBV7-2 and TRBJ1-2; the D gene is possibly TRBD1 (5 bases). This CDR3 spans 14 amino acids. Germline CDR1 reads SGHTA; CDR2 reads FQGNSA. The V end lost 1 base, the J end lost 8 bases, and 14 bases lay between the germline ends. CDR3 sequence: CASSLDDGSGGYTF. The CDR3 bases are TGTGCCAGCAGCTTAGATGACGGCTCAGGGGGCTACACCTTC.

V is TRBV18 and J is TRBJ2-7; D uncertain. Trimming pared 3 bases from V and 5 bases from J, leaving 11 bases between. The CDR3 runs to 13 residues. CDR1 is KGHSH, CDR2 LQKENI, per germline. The CDR3 protein is CASSPETGDEQYF. CDR3 coding DNA: TGTGCCAGCTCACCCGAGACTGGTGACGAGCAGTACTTC.

The chain combines TRBV4-3 with TRBJ1-1; D may be TRBD1 (5 bases). The CDR3 extends over 15 amino acids. CDR1 LGHNA and CDR2 YSLEER come from the germline V gene. V lost 0 bases and J lost 3, with 11 bases in between. CDR3 region: CASSQDHGGYTEAFF. The CDR3, as DNA: TGCGCCAGCAGCCAAGATCACGGGGGGTACACTGAAGCTTTCTTT.

This chain connects TRBV5-1 to TRBJ2-5, with TRBD1 identical over 10 bases. V lost 4 bases to trimming and J lost 3 bases; unmatched junction nucleotides: 6. There are 15 residues in the CDR3. CDR1 is SGHRS, CDR2 YFSETQ, per germline. The CDR3 here is CASSIGTGVEETQYF. In DNA, the CDR3 is TGCGCCAGCAGCATCGGGACAGGGGTCGAAGAGACCCAGTACTTC.

The chain has TRBV7-9 and TRBJ2-2; 8 positions match TRBD2. Trimming cost V 5 bases and J 4 bases; bases outside gene matches: 6. The CDR3 contains 15 residues. Germline-derived CDR1 and CDR2 are SEHNR and FQNEAQ (reference sequence). CDR3: CASSPGGGLTGELFF. For the CDR3, the DNA is TGTGCCAGCAGCCCGGGGGGGGGACTCACCGGGGAGCTGTTTTTT. The full variable domain, with the rest looked up from reference TRBV7-9 and TRBJ2-2, is DTGVSQNPRHKITKRGQNVTFRCDPISEHNRLYWYRQTLGQGPEFLTYFQNEAQLEKSRLLSDRFSAERPKGSFSTLEIQRTEQGDSAMYLCASSPGGGLTGELFFGEGSRLTVL.

The V gene is TRBV3-1 (or the pseudogene TRBV3-2), the J gene TRBJ2-2, with 8 bases matching TRBD2. Per the germline V gene, CDR1 is LGHDT and CDR2 is YNNKEL (reference sequence). The CDR3 length is 15 residues. V lost 7 bases and J lost 7; bases outside the gene matches: 11. The CDR3, as DNA: TGTGCCAGCAACCAGCGGGCGGGGGGCCTCGGGGAGCTGTTTTTT. The encoded protein is CASNQRAGGLGELFF.

The CDR3 sequence: CASRITGLNQPQHF. CDR3 sequence (DNA): TGTGCCAGCAGAATAACCGGGTTAAATCAGCCCCAGCATTTT. The V and J genes are TRBV6-5 and TRBJ1-5; no definite D call. With 6 bases removed from V and 4 bases from J, the gap between germline ends came to 13 bases. This CDR3 spans 14 amino acids. Germline CDR1 and CDR2: MNHEY and SVGAGI.

The chain recombines TRBV7-9 with TRBJ2-6, with D perhaps matching TRBD1 (5 bases). The V end was cut by 2 bases, the J end by 5 bases, with 19 bases between. The length of the CDR3 is 18 residues. In germline, CDR1 is SEHNR, CDR2 FQNEAQ (reference sequence). The CDR3 region has the DNA TGTGCCAGCAGCTTAAATAGGGGCCGCAACGAGCGGGCCAACGTCCTGACTTTC. This translates into CASSLNRGRNERANVLTF.

The chain is built from TRBV20-1 and TRBJ2-3; unclear D gene. CDR1 DFQATT and CDR2 SNEGSKA come from the germline V gene (reference sequence). This CDR3 is 11 amino acids long. The ends were cut back, 7 bases at V and 6 bases at J, with 11 bases in the middle. CDR3 amino acids: CSGEAPDTQYF. CDR3 nucleotides: TGCAGTGGAGAGGCCCCCGATACGCAGTATTTT.

This chain joins TRBV7-9 and TRBJ2-6, with TRBD1 identical over 7 bases. Germline loops: CDR1 SEHNR, CDR2 FQNEAQ (reference sequence). Germline trimming cut 1 base from V and 0 bases from J; bases unmatched to any gene: 6. The CDR3 has 18 amino acids. CDR3 coding DNA: TGTGCCAGCAGCTTAGAAAGGACAGGCCTCTCTGGGGCCAACGTCCTGACTTTC. As protein: CASSLERTGLSGANVLTF.

The CDR3 DNA sequence: TGTGCCAGCAGCTTATACGGGAGCCATGAGCAGTTCTTC. Protein: CASSLYGSHEQFF. The chain combines TRBV7-6 with TRBJ2-1; a possible D gene is TRBD2 (6 bases). Germline CDR1 and CDR2: SGHVS and FNYEAQ. This CDR3 comprises 13 residues. V was shortened by 2 bases and J by 8 bases, with 10 bases between the two germline ends.

The chain uses TRBV6-2 or TRBV6-3 and TRBJ2-7, with a weak D call TRBD1 (5 bases). Germline V gene lookup returns CDR1 MNHEY and CDR2 SVGEGT. V was trimmed by 6 bases and J by 2 bases, leaving 20 bases between them. CDR3 size: 16 residues. DNA of the CDR3: TGTGCCAGCAGCCCCTGGGGCCCCGCTATAACCTACGAGCAGTACTTC. The encoded protein is CASSPWGPAITYEQYF.

The V gene is TRBV4-1, the J gene TRBJ2-7; D ambiguous. The CDR3 totals 11 residues. Trimming stripped 3 bases from V and 4 bases from J, with 4 bases between. Germline assignment: CDR1 MGHRA and CDR2 YSYEKL. DNA for the CDR3: TGCGCCAGCAGCCACCCTTACGAGCAGTACTTC. It is translated as CASSHPYEQYF.